This T cell receptor beta chain came from a study of blood T cell repertoires in COVID-19. In the study overall: The study drew acute and convalescent COVID-19 samples from the United States, Italy and Spain. T cells, B-cell-depleted T cells, or PBMCs provided the cDNA or gDNA that served as material.

The CDR3 sequence is 14 residues long. Germline values: CDR1 SGHAT, CDR2 FQNNGV. The J segment lost 1 base and the V segment lost 1 base, leaving 1 base of the junction unmatched. Per the original methods: Reference gene primer amplification in the assay estimated nucleated cell counts. TCRdb's table, derived via immunoSEQ multiplex PCR, lists solely in-frame clones and lacks some. V and J calls and clone size come straight from that table; D and trimming were deduced from the DNA. Here the sample spans about 140,000 clones, roughly 85% being singletons. Source material: peripheral blood. This chain joins TRBV11-2 and TRBJ2-7, with 7 positions matching TRBD2. The source is a man aged 55-75 years with acute or convalescent COVID-19. The CDR3 coding sequence is TGTGCCAGCAGCTTAGGAGCGGGATCCTACGAGCAGTACTTC. It specifies CASSLGAGSYEQYF.